This T cell receptor beta chain was retrieved from a study of shared clonotypes between healthy human individuals. The wider study: The composition of the donors was a couple of women and a few men aged 18 to 49. General observations from the study: Unshared clonotypes carried lower generation probabilities than those common to all four donors.

CDR1 SGHAT and CDR2 FQNNGV come from the germline V gene. The ends were cut back, 1 base at V and 2 bases at J, with 5 bases in the middle. This CDR3 comprises 13 residues. Comments on this clone: The antigen is undetermined. Within the sample, other DNA sequences also encode this same CDR3.

The authors' processing: ImmunoSEQ output lacked quality scores and full-length reads, limiting matched filtering. TCRdb's table, derived via immunoSEQ multiplex PCR, lists solely in-frame clones and lacks some. The DNA was the basis for D and trimming; V, J and clone size are from that table. Found here are about 2.3 million clones, around 90% of them singletons; the top ten hold more than 0.35%. This sequence was found in a man aged 18-30 years in good health. Some clones in this sample may be carry-over from other donors' samples. Sequences were obtained from naive CD4+ T cells from PBMCs. Subset defined: CD45RA+ positively selected. This sequence joins TRBV11-2 and TRBJ1-1; D remains ambiguous. CDR3 nucleotide sequence: TGTGCCAGCAGCTTAGTTCAAAACACTGAAGCTTTCTTT. Translating gives CASSLVQNTEAFF.